The 32 T cell receptor beta chains listed next were all sequenced from one sample in a study of blood T cell repertoires in COVID-19. Clones were read by immunoSEQ multiplex PCR, and TCRdb kept only the in-frame ones, dropping some. Of 150,000 to 200,000 clones in the sample, more than 70% were seen once. Material for sequencing was peripheral blood. The receptor set was obtained from a human donor in a cohort sampled during active COVID-19.

The V call is TRBV7-2, the J call TRBJ1-2; no reliable D call. V lost 4 bases to trimming and J lost 0 bases, with 9 bases between them. In germline, CDR1 is SGHTA, CDR2 FQGNSA. The length of the CDR3 is 14 residues. The chain's CDR3 is CASSSQASNYGYTF. The CDR3 DNA is TGTGCCAGCAGCTCGCAAGCATCTAACTATGGCTACACCTTC.

The rearrangement joins TRBV6-6 to TRBJ1-1; D is perhaps TRBD1 (6 bases). The CDR3 extends over 13 amino acids. V lost 6 bases to trimming and J lost 0 bases, with 8 bases between them. Germline V gene sequence: CDR1 MNHNY, CDR2 SVGAGI (reference sequence). The CDR3 protein is CASRGQMNTEAFF. DNA of the CDR3: TGTGCCAGCAGAGGACAGATGAACACTGAAGCTTTCTTT.

The V gene is TRBV9, the J gene TRBJ2-5, with 9 positions matching TRBD2. Germline CDR1 reads SGDLS; CDR2 reads YYNGEE. This CDR3 has 16 amino acids. The trim removed 2 bases at V and 5 bases at J, leaving 10 bases unmatched. This chain's CDR3 is CASSVSSGAPTETQYF. DNA of the CDR3: TGTGCCAGCAGCGTCTCTAGCGGGGCCCCAACGGAGACCCAGTACTTC.

The V and J genes are TRBV5-8 and TRBJ1-2; D possibly corresponds to TRBD1 (6 bases). The germline V gene encodes CDR1 SGHTS and CDR2 YDEGEE. This CDR3 region has 15 residues. Trimming took 0 bases from V and 4 from J, leaving 13 bases between them. The CDR3 DNA reads as TGTGCCAGCAGCTTGGCCATTTTGGGGGCCTATGGCTACACCTTC. As protein: CASSLAILGAYGYTF.

This chain joins TRBV13 and TRBJ1-4; D is ambiguous. CDR1 is PRHDT, CDR2 FYEKMQ, per germline (reference sequence). This CDR3 comprises 13 residues. The ends were cut back, 0 bases at V and 8 bases at J, with 7 bases in the middle. The CDR3 nucleotides are TGTGCCAGCAGCTTAGGCCTAAGCGAAAAACTGTTTTTT. Translating it yields CASSLGLSEKLFF.

The rearrangement uses TRBV6-6 and TRBJ1-1; TRBD1 is a possible D gene (5 bases). Per the germline V gene, CDR1 is MNHNY and CDR2 is SVGAGI (reference sequence). This CDR3 has 15 amino acids. The V end lost 1 base, the J end lost 6 bases, and 15 bases lay between the germline ends. The CDR3 reads CASSYLGWGDPEAFF. CDR3 in DNA: TGTGCCAGCAGTTACTTAGGGTGGGGGGATCCTGAAGCTTTCTTT.

CDR3 in amino acids: CASSYWGQTEAFF. In nucleotides, the CDR3 is TGTGCCAGCAGTTACTGGGGGCAGACTGAAGCTTTCTTT. The chain is built from TRBV6-2 or TRBV6-3 and TRBJ1-1; D is possibly TRBD1 (6 bases). The CDR3 runs 13 residues. Trimming pared 1 base from V and 5 bases from J, leaving 8 bases between. CDR1 is MNHEY, CDR2 SVGEGT, per germline.

To note about this clone: Other nucleotide sequences from this sample produce the same CDR3. The chain is built from TRBV5-6 and TRBJ1-1; possibly TRBD1 for D (6 bases). V was cut by 3 bases and J by 4 bases, with 10 bases left in between. This CDR3 region has 13 residues. Germline loops: CDR1 SGHDT, CDR2 YYEEEE. The CDR3 DNA reads TGTGCCAGCAGCTCCGGGGGGCGCACTGAAGCTTTCTTT. Protein product: CASSSGGRTEAFF.

The chain links TRBV5-4 to TRBJ1-2, with 7 bases fitting TRBD1. Germline V gene sequence: CDR1 SGHNT, CDR2 YYREEE (reference sequence). With V trimmed by 0 bases and J by 1 base, 0 bases remained unmatched. The CDR3 extends over 14 amino acids. CDR3 loop: CASSLDRGNYGYTF. CDR3 bases: TGTGCCAGCAGCTTGGACAGGGGTAACTATGGCTACACCTTC.

This clone was detected only once. The V gene is TRBV7-9, the J gene TRBJ2-7, with D perhaps TRBD2 (6 bases). CDR3 size: 14 residues. The V gene's germline CDR1 is SEHNR and CDR2 FQNEAQ (reference sequence). V was clipped by 6 bases and J by 2 bases, with 14 bases between them. The CDR3 sequence is CASRGISGTYEQYF. DNA of the CDR3: TGTGCCAGCAGGGGAATTAGCGGCACCTACGAGCAGTACTTC.

The V gene is TRBV2, the J gene TRBJ2-6, with D perhaps matching TRBD1 (6 bases). Germline loops: CDR1 SNHLY, CDR2 FYNNEI. The CDR3 totals 16 residues. V gave up 1 base and J gave up 2 bases, with 9 bases separating them. This CDR3 reads CASSEGGGAGANVLTF. In DNA form, the CDR3 reads TGTGCCAGCAGTGAAGGAGGGGGAGCTGGGGCCAACGTCCTGACTTTC.

The CDR3 here is CSASDAGEHEQYF. The CDR3 region has the DNA TGCAGTGCTAGTGATGCAGGGGAACACGAGCAGTACTTC. This chain uses TRBV20-1 with TRBJ2-7; the D gene is possibly TRBD1 (6 bases). Trimming cost V 3 bases and J 5 bases, with 14 bases left between them. Germline CDR1 reads DFQATT; CDR2 reads SNEGSKA (reference sequence). CDR3 length equals 13 residues.

The chain couples TRBV7-9 to TRBJ2-5, with D possibly matching TRBD2 (5 bases). Germline CDR1 reads SEHNR; CDR2 reads FQNEAQ (reference sequence). V was shortened by 5 bases and J by 1 base, with 11 bases between the two germline ends. This CDR3 region has 14 residues. The CDR3 is CASSKNSGQETQYF. CDR3 bases: TGTGCCAGCAGCAAGAACAGCGGCCAAGAGACCCAGTACTTC.

V usage is TRBV15 and J usage is TRBJ1-2; TRBD1 might be the D (6 bases). Looked up from germline, CDR1 is LNHNV and CDR2 is YYDKDF (reference sequence). The CDR3 is 18 amino acids. The germline V and J ends were trimmed by 3 bases and 2 bases, with 22 bases remaining between them. CDR3 coding DNA: TGTGCCACCAGCAGGGACAGCGGGACCTTGGGAAGAAACTATGGCTACACCTTC. As protein: CATSRDSGTLGRNYGYTF.

This clone appeared once. CDR3 nucleotide sequence: TGTGCCTGGAGCAGCAGGACTAGCGGGAGCAATGAGCAGTTCTTC. Translation gives CAWSSRTSGSNEQFF. This chain uses TRBV30 with TRBJ2-1, with 13 bases fitting TRBD2. The germline CDR1 and CDR2 sequences are GTSNPN and SVGIG (reference sequence). The V gene end was trimmed by 3 bases and the J gene end by 6 bases; junction bases not matched to a gene: 5. The CDR3 is 15 amino acids.

The chain carries TRBV7-9 and TRBJ1-1; D gene uncertain. Trimming removed 8 bases from V and 5 bases from J, with 18 bases in between. The CDR3 loop spans 14 amino acids. Germline V gives CDR1 SEHNR, CDR2 FQNEAQ (reference sequence). This CDR3 reads CASRQVGGSTEAFF. CDR3 coding DNA: TGTGCCAGCCGCCAGGTAGGCGGGTCGACTGAAGCTTTCTTT. Using reference TRBV7-9 and TRBJ1-1 for the parts outside the CDR3, the full variable domain is DTGVSQNPRHKITKRGQNVTFRCDPISEHNRLYWYRQTLGQGPEFLTYFQNEAQLEKSRLLSDRFSAERPKGSFSTLEIQRTEQGDSAMYLCASRQVGGSTEAFFGQGTRLTVV.

This chain uses TRBV6-5 with TRBJ1-2; TRBD1 aligns across 11 bases. Germline lookup yields CDR1 MNHEY and CDR2 SVGAGI. With V trimmed by 11 bases and J by 3 bases, 11 bases remained unmatched. The CDR3 spans 15 residues. The CDR3 sequence is CAAMDRGRWDYGYTF. CDR3 in DNA: TGTGCCGCAATGGACAGGGGGCGGTGGGACTATGGCTACACCTTC.

This rearrangement joins TRBV2 to TRBJ2-7, with 7 bases identical to TRBD2. The length of the CDR3 is 13 residues. Germline V gene data show CDR1 as SNHLY and CDR2 as FYNNEI. Trimming at V came to 2 bases and at J to 6 bases, leaving 4 bases not matched to a gene. CDR3 bases: TGTGCCAGCAGTGAACTAAGCGGGGTCGAGCAGTACTTC. This translates into CASSELSGVEQYF. Full variable domain (missing parts from reference TRBV2 and TRBJ2-7): EPEVTQTPSHQVTQMGQEVILRCVPISNHLYFYWYRQILGQKVEFLVSFYNNEISEKSEIFDDQFSVERPDGSNFTLKIRSTKLEDSAMYFCASSELSGVEQYFGPGTRLTVT.

The chain links TRBV5-5 to TRBJ2-1, with 7 nucleotides matching TRBD2. The germline V gene encodes CDR1 SGHKS and CDR2 YYEKEE (reference sequence). The J segment lost 0 bases and the V segment lost 2 bases, leaving 2 bases of the junction unmatched. The length of the CDR3 is 15 residues. CDR3 bases: TGTGCCAGCAGCTTATCTAGCGGCTCCTACAATGAGCAGTTCTTC. Protein: CASSLSSGSYNEQFF.

The gene calls are TRBV2 and TRBJ2-1, with D maybe TRBD2 (5 bases). V lost 10 bases to trimming and J lost 3 bases, with 16 bases between them. Germline V gene lookup returns CDR1 SNHLY and CDR2 FYNNEI. The CDR3 has 14 residues. In nucleotides, the CDR3 is TGTGCCACAACCCTAGAGGGCCTCTACAATGAGCAGTTCTTC. This codes for CATTLEGLYNEQFF.

V is TRBV30 and J is TRBJ2-1; 10 nucleotides line up with TRBD2. Trimming took 0 bases from V and 3 from J; bases not matched to a gene: 5. Per germline, CDR1 GTSNPN and CDR2 SVGIG (reference sequence). The CDR3 is 16 amino acids. In nucleotides, the CDR3 is TGTGCCTGGAGTGTACTTAGGACTAGCGGCTACAATGAGCAGTTCTTC. As protein: CAWSVLRTSGYNEQFF.

The chain is built from TRBV2 and TRBJ1-6; 9 positions agree with TRBD1. V lost 8 bases to trimming and J lost 10 bases; unmatched junction nucleotides: 9. Germline lookup yields CDR1 SNHLY and CDR2 FYNNEI. The CDR3 loop spans 14 amino acids. Here the CDR3 DNA reads TGTGCCAGCTACCTACAGGGGGCGGGCTCACCCCTCCACTTT. It yields the protein CASYLQGAGSPLHF.

The chain employs TRBV7-8 and TRBJ2-5, with unresolved D. The CDR3 runs 15 residues. Germline V gene sequence: CDR1 SGHVS, CDR2 FQNEAQ. The V end was cut by 2 bases, the J end by 5 bases, with 15 bases between. As DNA, the CDR3 is TGTGCCAGCAGCTTAACGGGTCAGCCCCCCGAGACCCAGTACTTC. It yields the protein CASSLTGQPPETQYF.

V and J are TRBV29-1 and TRBJ2-5, with TRBD1 matching over 9 bases. The CDR3 is 14 amino acids. The junction had 6 bases not matched to a gene; V was cut back by 2 bases and J by 5 bases. The germline gives CDR1 SQVTM, CDR2 ANQGSEA. The chain's CDR3 is CSVETGQGIETQYF. CDR3 nucleotides: TGCAGCGTTGAAACCGGACAGGGGATCGAGACCCAGTACTTC.

The rearrangement joins TRBV6-4 to TRBJ2-1; 9 nucleotides line up with TRBD1. The CDR3 is 15 residues long. V lost 5 bases and J lost 2; bases outside the gene matches: 4. CDR1 and CDR2 (germline): MRHNA, SNTAGT. DNA of the CDR3: TGTGCCAGCAGTACGACAGGGGGGACCTACAATGAGCAGTTCTTC. This gives the protein CASSTTGGTYNEQFF.

The chain combines TRBV4-3 with TRBJ2-1; the match to TRBD1 covers 7 bases. J lost 9 bases, V lost 5 bases, and 7 bases had no gene match. The CDR3 has 13 residues. Germline CDR1 reads LGHNA; CDR2 reads YSLEER. The CDR3 bases are TGCGCCAGCAGCGCACGACAGGGTCTTGAGCAGTTCTTC. Protein product: CASSARQGLEQFF.

This clone was observed once. The CDR3 DNA is TGTGCCAGTAGTGGCCCGTTCAACTATGGCTACACCTTC. This encodes CASSGPFNYGYTF. This chain links TRBV19 with TRBJ1-2; no definite D call. This CDR3 has 13 amino acids. Trimming pared 5 bases from V and 2 bases from J, leaving 9 bases between. CDR1 is LNHDA and CDR2 is SQIVND in the germline V gene (reference sequence).

A word on this clone: Other DNA sequences in the sample encode the same CDR3. The chain joins TRBV7-8 to TRBJ2-2; 8 bases are shared with TRBD1. CDR1 is SGHVS, CDR2 FQNEAQ, per germline. There are 16 residues in the CDR3. The ends lost 1 base at V and 7 bases at J; junction bases unmatched: 8. The CDR3 DNA reads as TGTGCCAGCAGCTTAGGGGTCGGCAGGGGGCTCGGGGAGCTGTTTTTT. Translation: CASSLGVGRGLGELFF.

The chain couples TRBV19 to TRBJ2-7, with D tentatively TRBD1 (6 bases). The V gene lost 6 bases and the J gene lost 7 bases, with 22 bases spanning the gap. Germline values: CDR1 LNHDA, CDR2 SQIVND (reference sequence). The CDR3 contains 15 residues. The CDR3 DNA sequence: TGTGCCAGTAGAGGAACGGACTTGACAGGTGGTGAGCAGTACTTC. Translating gives CASRGTDLTGGEQYF. Complete variable domain (other parts from reference TRBV19 and TRBJ2-7): DGGITQSPKYLFRKEGQNVTLSCEQNLNHDAMYWYRQDPGQGLRLIYYSQIVNDFQKGDIAEGYSVSREKKESFPLTVTSAQKNPTAFYLCASRGTDLTGGEQYFGPGTRLTVT.

The genes are TRBV28 and TRBJ1-2; D call uncertain. V was pared by 4 bases and J by 6 bases, with 24 bases between. The CDR3 is 17 residues long. CDR1 and CDR2 (germline): MDHEN, SYDVKM. The CDR3 is CASSSPTSGRQVNGYTF. As DNA, the CDR3 is TGTGCCAGCAGTTCACCTACGTCCGGGAGGCAGGTCAATGGCTACACCTTC.

The chain links TRBV4-1 to TRBJ2-7, with a possible D match to TRBD2 (6 bases). The CDR3 consists of 14 residues. Germline assignment: CDR1 MGHRA and CDR2 YSYEKL. The V end lost 3 bases, the J end lost 0 bases, and 9 bases lay between the germline ends. The CDR3 DNA reads as TGCGCCAGCAGCCATCTTAGCGGCTCCTACGAGCAGTACTTC. As protein: CASSHLSGSYEQYF.

The chain links TRBV5-1 to TRBJ2-7; 9 nucleotides match TRBD2. This CDR3 region has 15 residues. J lost 0 bases, V lost 1 base, and 2 bases had no gene match. From germline, CDR1 is SGHRS and CDR2 YFSETQ. The CDR3 loop reads CASSLNSGGSYEQYF. In DNA, the CDR3 is TGCGCCAGCAGCTTGAATAGCGGGGGCTCCTACGAGCAGTACTTC.